This T cell receptor (beta chain) was identified in a study of regulatory T cells in long-lasting Graves disease. General study results and limits: Relative to newly diagnosed Graves' patients, persistent ones had lower TCR diversity. Persistent disease preferred TRBV28, TRBJ1-2 and TRBJ2-5.

There are many counts of this clonotype. Its antigen is currently unknown. Sample time point: newly diagnosed GD, antithyroid drugs for less than 3 months. The TCR library used RNA extracted from PBMCs. The CDR3 length is 12 residues. V was clipped by 5 bases and J by 15 bases, with 17 bases between them. Germline-derived CDR1 and CDR2 are SEHNR and FQNEAQ (reference sequence). Assembly of TCR beta libraries relied on iRepertoire HTBI primers together with Arm-PCR of CDR3 regions. TCRdb called the multiplex PCR reads again in MiXCR, with one record for every CDR3 protein. The data contain 250,000 or so distinct CDR3 sequences, about 20% of them singletons. The same sample was also studied in work on T cells in Graves' hyperthyroidism and ophthalmopathy. From that study: A lack of ophthalmopathy progression within 18 months defined stable Graves' hyperthyroidism.

The sample here was peripheral blood mononuclear cells (PBMCs), taken at new diagnosis, from a patient treated with antithyroid drugs. The chain joins TRBV7-9 to TRBJ2-1, with D perhaps matching TRBD1 (8 bases). The receptor was isolated from a woman in her twenties or thirties with Graves disease. This CDR3 is CASSTGGGRPFF. The CDR3 nucleotides are TGTGCCAGCAGCACAGGGGGGGGACGCCCGTTCTTC.